The 31 T cell receptor beta chains below come from one sample, sequenced in a study of blood T cells in healthy people across ages. Next came a second PCR, run for roughly 6 to 11 cycles, which used a sample-barcoded 5' primer along with a J-beta primer mix. Via MiXCR, TCRdb re-called the 5' RACE reads, giving one row per CDR3 protein. This sample has hundreds of thousands of distinct CDR3 sequences, with 56% found just once. What was sequenced was blood. Source of these receptors: a man in his forties or fifties in good health.

The rearrangement joins TRBV3-1 to TRBJ2-2; 14 bases are a match to TRBD2. The CDR3 runs to 16 residues. The germline V gene has CDR1 LGHDT and CDR2 YNNKEL (reference sequence). J gave up 7 bases and V 3 bases, and 4 bases lay outside the gene matches. In nucleotides, the CDR3 is TGTGCCAGCAGCCATATGGGACTAGCGGGAGTCGGGGAGCTGTTTTTT. Translated: CASSHMGLAGVGELFF.

The CDR3 DNA sequence: TGTGCCAGCAGCTTAAGGGGCAGTAATAATTCACCCCTCCACTTT. This codes for CASSLRGSNNSPLHF. V gene TRBV7-6 combines with J gene TRBJ1-6, with D maybe TRBD1 (5 bases). Germline V gene data show CDR1 as SGHVS and CDR2 as FNYEAQ. The V gene lost 2 bases and the J gene lost 5 bases, with 10 bases spanning the gap. CDR3 length: 15 amino acids.

The chain is built from TRBV6-5 and TRBJ1-4; D is ambiguous. Germline CDR1 MNHEY, CDR2 SVGAGI. The CDR3 has 14 residues. The V gene lost 2 bases and the J gene lost 5 bases, with 9 bases spanning the gap. The CDR3 sequence: CASSYRPGNEKLFF. The CDR3 nucleotides are TGTGCCAGCAGTTACCGGCCGGGAAATGAAAAACTGTTTTTT.

The rearrangement links TRBV24-1 to TRBJ2-5; D perhaps matches TRBD2 (5 bases). Per germline, CDR1 KGHDR and CDR2 SFDVKD. The V end lost 4 bases, the J end lost 6 bases, and 20 bases lay between the germline ends. This CDR3 comprises 16 residues. The CDR3 DNA is TGTGCCACCAGTGAGTCCGATTTCCGGGGTCAAAAGACCCAGTACTTC. This encodes CATSESDFRGQKTQYF.

This clonotype was detected only once. J is TRBJ1-1 and V is TRBV3-1, with unresolved D. The CDR3 totals 13 residues. The germline V and J ends were trimmed by 1 base and 7 bases, with 10 bases remaining between them. Germline V gene lookup returns CDR1 LGHDT and CDR2 YNNKEL (reference sequence). The CDR3, as DNA: TGTGCCAGCAGCCAAGGGACCCACCTTGAAGCTTTCTTT. Its protein product is CASSQGTHLEAFF.

This clonotype occurred a few times. V gene TRBV27 combines with J gene TRBJ2-5, with TRBD2 identical over 8 bases. J lost 3 bases, V lost 4 bases, and 7 bases had no gene match. The germline V gene has CDR1 MNHEY and CDR2 SMNVEV (reference sequence). The CDR3 runs to 15 residues. Written as DNA, the CDR3 is TGTGCCAGCAGTTATGGACTAGCCTCAAAAGAGACCCAGTACTTC. Protein: CASSYGLASKETQYF.

This clonotype was picked up a small number of times. CDR3 sequence (DNA): TGTGCCACAGCGGTAAGGGATGAGCAGTACTTC. Its protein is CATAVRDEQYF. This chain joins TRBV6-5 and TRBJ2-7; D perhaps matches TRBD2 (5 bases). The CDR3 loop spans 11 amino acids. Between the trimmed V and J ends, which lost 10 bases and 7 bases, there was a span of 14 bases. Germline lookup yields CDR1 MNHEY and CDR2 SVGAGI.

The V gene is TRBV6-1, the J gene TRBJ1-6; TRBD1 matches 10 bases. Germline assignment: CDR1 MNHNS and CDR2 SASEGT. This CDR3 comprises 15 residues. With V trimmed by 5 bases and J by 10 bases, 8 bases remained unmatched. CDR3 nucleotides: TGTGCCAGCAGTTCCCCGACAGGGGGCAACTCACCCCTCCACTTT. Translation: CASSSPTGGNSPLHF.

This clonotype has just a few counts. This chain joins TRBV6-2 or TRBV6-3 and TRBJ1-2; unclear D gene. Trimming cost V 6 bases and J 3 bases, with 17 bases left between them. Germline values: CDR1 MNHEY, CDR2 SVGEGT. The CDR3 extends over 15 amino acids. CDR3 DNA: TGTGCCAGCAGCGACCCGGGTAAGAGCGACTATGGCTACACCTTC. It encodes CASSDPGKSDYGYTF.

The chain links TRBV4-3 to TRBJ2-7; D remains ambiguous. The CDR3 sequence is 14 residues long. Germline lookup yields CDR1 LGHNA and CDR2 YSLEER. The V end was cut by 0 bases, the J end by 3 bases, with 9 bases between. CDR3 DNA: TGCGCCAGCAGCCAAGACGCAGGCGGCTACGAGCAGTACTTC. The encoded protein is CASSQDAGGYEQYF.

This clonotype was found a few times. The rearrangement uses TRBV25-1 and TRBJ1-2; a possible D gene is TRBD1 (5 bases). V was clipped by 6 bases and J by 0 bases, with 5 bases between them. Per the germline V gene, CDR1 is MGHDK and CDR2 is SYGVNS. The CDR3 loop spans 12 amino acids. As DNA, the CDR3 is TGTGCCAGCAGACAGGCTAACTATGGCTACACCTTC. This gives the protein CASRQANYGYTF.

The chain links TRBV3-1 to TRBJ2-1; D call uncertain. The germline gives CDR1 LGHDT, CDR2 YNNKEL (reference sequence). CDR3 length: 16 amino acids. Deletions cut 2 bases from V and 1 base from J, with 12 bases between. The DNA for the CDR3 is TGTGCCAGCAGCCAATCTGCCGATCCGTCCTACAATGAGCAGTTCTTC. Its translation is CASSQSADPSYNEQFF.

The V and J genes are TRBV7-3 and TRBJ2-1, with unresolved D. Trimming removed 4 bases from V and 0 bases from J, with 13 bases in between. In germline, CDR1 is SGHTA, CDR2 FQGTGA. The CDR3 extends over 16 amino acids. DNA of the CDR3: TGTGCCAGCAGCTCGCGTGCTCCCGACTCCTACAATGAGCAGTTCTTC. Translated, it gives CASSSRAPDSYNEQFF.

V gene TRBV12-3 or TRBV12-4 combines with J gene TRBJ1-2, with D possibly TRBD1 on 6 matching bases. Deletions cut 4 bases from V and 7 bases from J, with 13 bases between. The CDR3 loop spans 13 amino acids. The CDR3 DNA reads as TGTGCCAGCAGTTCCGGGGGGCGGGCTGGCTACACCTTC. Translated, it gives CASSSGGRAGYTF.

The rearrangement joins TRBV28 to TRBJ1-5; tentatively, D is TRBD1 (6 bases). The CDR3 sequence is 15 residues long. Trimming stripped 4 bases from V and 6 bases from J, with 16 bases between. From germline, CDR1 is MDHEN and CDR2 SYDVKM. This chain's CDR3 is CASSYGGGIGQPQHF. The DNA for the CDR3 is TGTGCCAGCAGTTACGGGGGCGGCATCGGTCAGCCCCAGCATTTT.

This clonotype has just a few counts. V gene TRBV7-9 combines with J gene TRBJ2-4, with no clear D. There are 13 residues in the CDR3. Trimming stripped 4 bases from V and 2 bases from J, with 6 bases between. Germline CDR1 and CDR2: SEHNR and FQNEAQ (reference sequence). The CDR3 sequence: CASSSHPKNIQYF. CDR3 bases: TGTGCCAGCAGCTCACATCCCAAAAACATTCAGTACTTC.

V and J are TRBV10-3 and TRBJ2-3; D may be TRBD2 (6 bases). V was pared by 9 bases and J by 5 bases, with 18 bases between. Germline V gene lookup returns CDR1 ENHRY and CDR2 SYGVKD. This CDR3 has 14 amino acids. CDR3 in DNA: TGTGCCATTAGCCCGGGAGCGGCGGTAGATACGCAGTATTTT. This gives the protein CAISPGAAVDTQYF.

The rearrangement links TRBV27 to TRBJ2-1, with TRBD2 matching over 10 bases. J was trimmed by 8 bases and V by 7 bases; bases with no gene match: 5. The length of the CDR3 is 13 residues. Germline loops: CDR1 MNHEY, CDR2 SMNVEV (reference sequence). This CDR3 reads CASTGLARDEQFF. The CDR3 bases are TGTGCCAGCACGGGACTAGCGAGGGATGAGCAGTTCTTC.

The chain is built from TRBV20-1 and TRBJ2-7; TRBD1 aligns across 7 bases. The CDR3 sequence is 14 residues long. V lost 0 bases and J lost 7; bases outside the gene matches: 9. The germline gives CDR1 DFQATT, CDR2 SNEGSKA (reference sequence). This CDR3 is CSARDIRGLGEQYF. CDR3 sequence (DNA): TGCAGTGCTAGAGATATAAGGGGGCTCGGGGAGCAGTACTTC.

This clonotype was counted only a few times. The chain links TRBV29-1 to TRBJ1-1; TRBD1 might be the D (5 bases). CDR1 is SQVTM, CDR2 ANQGSEA, per germline. The CDR3 covers 14 residues. Trimming stripped 8 bases from V and 1 base from J, with 17 bases between. Here the CDR3 reads CSSSGRGGNTEAFF. The CDR3 nucleotides read TGCAGCTCCTCGGGACGAGGTGGGAACACTGAAGCTTTCTTT.

The chain carries TRBV13 and TRBJ2-5; no firm D call. V was cut by 5 bases and J by 2 bases, with 12 bases left in between. CDR3 length: 14 amino acids. Germline V gene sequence: CDR1 PRHDT, CDR2 FYEKMQ (reference sequence). Written as DNA, the CDR3 is TGTGCCAGCAGCCCGCCCTCGGATCAAGAGACCCAGTACTTC. As protein: CASSPPSDQETQYF.

This chain uses TRBV24-1 with TRBJ1-3, with D unclear. The CDR3 loop spans 12 amino acids. CDR1 is KGHDR and CDR2 is SFDVKD in the germline V gene. V gave up 8 bases and J gave up 0 bases, with 4 bases separating them. The CDR3 is CATTDSGNTIYF. The CDR3 region has the DNA TGTGCCACCACGGACTCTGGAAACACCATATATTTT.

This clonotype appeared a few times. The chain couples TRBV15 to TRBJ2-7; D remains ambiguous. The V end was cut by 1 base, the J end by 3 bases, with 4 bases between. The V gene's germline CDR1 is LNHNV and CDR2 YYDKDF (reference sequence). The CDR3 length is 12 residues. The CDR3 nucleotides are TGTGCCACCAGCAGAGCCTACTACGAGCAGTACTTC. Translation gives CATSRAYYEQYF. Using reference TRBV15 and TRBJ2-7 for the parts outside the CDR3, the full variable domain is DAMVIQNPRYQVTQFGKPVTLSCSQTLNHNVMYWYQQKSSQAPKLLFHYYDKDFNNEADTPDNFQSRRPNTSFCFLDIRSPGLGDTAMYLCATSRAYYEQYFGPGTRLTVT.

The rearrangement links TRBV12-3 or TRBV12-4 to TRBJ1-2; TRBD1 matches at 7 bases. V was pared by 2 bases and J by 3 bases, with 12 bases of the junction left unmatched. The CDR3 length is 17 residues. This chain's CDR3 is CASSLPYRGGIDYGYTF. The CDR3 DNA sequence: TGTGCCAGCAGTTTACCCTATAGAGGGGGCATTGACTATGGCTACACCTTC.

This clonotype was detected a few times. The gene calls are TRBV6-1 and TRBJ2-5, with D maybe TRBD1 (5 bases). This CDR3 spans 13 amino acids. CDR1 is MNHNS, CDR2 SASEGT, per germline. V was pared by 7 bases and J by 5 bases, with 14 bases between. The CDR3 nucleotides read TGTGCCAGCACAGCAGGGTCCGGGGAGACCCAGTACTTC. Translating it yields CASTAGSGETQYF.

This clonotype has more than one count but fewer than ten. This sequence joins TRBV27 and TRBJ1-6; the D gene is possibly TRBD1 (5 bases). The CDR3 has 16 amino acids. Germline CDR1 is MNHEY and CDR2 is SMNVEV (reference sequence). Trimming shortened V by 7 bases and J by 7 bases, and 20 bases separated the two germline ends. The CDR3 spells CASMAMGVAGNSPLHF. The DNA of the CDR3 is TGTGCCAGCATGGCCATGGGGGTCGCCGGCAATTCACCCCTCCACTTT.

This chain joins TRBV18 and TRBJ2-1; D is undetermined. Looked up from germline, CDR1 is KGHSH and CDR2 is LQKENI. The CDR3 covers 15 residues. The V end was cut by 1 base, the J end by 6 bases, with 13 bases between. This CDR3 is CASSPLSADLNEQFF. The CDR3 nucleotides are TGTGCCAGCTCACCACTGTCTGCCGATCTCAATGAGCAGTTCTTC.

The V call is TRBV20-1, the J call TRBJ2-7; the D call may be TRBD1 or TRBD2 (5 bases each). Looked up from germline, CDR1 is DFQATT and CDR2 is SNEGSKA (reference sequence). With 1 base removed from V and 0 bases from J, the gap between germline ends came to 19 bases. The CDR3 contains 17 residues. The CDR3 spells CSARVTRGAFSSYEQYF. CDR3 nucleotide sequence: TGCAGTGCTAGAGTAACCCGAGGGGCTTTTAGCTCCTACGAGCAGTACTTC.

Comments on this clonotype: One end of the junction fails to match germline, which may point to a read error. The gene calls are TRBV29-1 and TRBJ2-5, with D possibly being TRBD1 or TRBD2 (5 bases each). Per the germline V gene, CDR1 is SQVTM and CDR2 is ANQGSEA. The CDR3 extends over 12 amino acids. CDR3 sequence: CSVETGAREQHF. CDR3 nucleotides: TGCAGCGTCGAAACCGGGGCTCGCGAGCAGCACTTC.

The chain uses TRBV29-1 and TRBJ1-1, with D possibly TRBD1 on 6 matching bases. In germline, CDR1 is SQVTM, CDR2 ANQGSEA. CDR3 size: 11 residues. The ends were cut back, 7 bases at V and 6 bases at J, with 12 bases in the middle. CDR3 sequence (DNA): TGCAGCGCGGATAGGGGGGCTGAAGCTTTCTTT. Residues: CSADRGAEAFF.

The chain is built from TRBV28 and TRBJ2-1; 7 nucleotides match TRBD1. V shed 6 bases, J shed 7 bases, and the junction held 15 bases outside the gene matches. Per germline, CDR1 MDHEN and CDR2 SYDVKM. The CDR3 has 16 residues. As DNA, the CDR3 is TGTGCCAGCAGCCTTGAGGGACAGTGGCCCCTAAATGAGCAGTTCTTC. Protein sequence: CASSLEGQWPLNEQFF.